This T cell receptor beta chain was profiled in a study of blood T cell repertoires in COVID-19. Study context: Italy, Spain and the United States were the sources of the convalescent and acute COVID-19 samples. The cDNA or gDNA used as material had been derived from T cells, B-cell-depleted T cells, or PBMCs.

The authors' processing: Reference gene primer amplification gave nucleated cell count estimates. Sequencing was performed with immunoSEQ multiplex PCR; in TCRdb, only in-frame clones are kept and a portion is missing. The V and J calls and the clone size are those of that table, but D and trimming were determined from the DNA. The table records fewer than 150,000 clones, roughly 84% of them present only once. CDR3 size: 13 residues. Germline CDR1 LNHNV, CDR2 YYDKDF (reference sequence). V lost 5 bases, J lost 7 bases, and 14 bases lay in between. The sequenced material came from peripheral blood. The sequence derives from a woman aged 25-40 years who had recovered from COVID-19. The gene calls are TRBV15 and TRBJ1-2, with a possible D match to TRBD1 (6 bases). The CDR3: CATSRTGTRGYTF. The DNA for the CDR3 is TGTGCCACCAGCCGTACAGGGACGCGTGGCTACACCTTC.